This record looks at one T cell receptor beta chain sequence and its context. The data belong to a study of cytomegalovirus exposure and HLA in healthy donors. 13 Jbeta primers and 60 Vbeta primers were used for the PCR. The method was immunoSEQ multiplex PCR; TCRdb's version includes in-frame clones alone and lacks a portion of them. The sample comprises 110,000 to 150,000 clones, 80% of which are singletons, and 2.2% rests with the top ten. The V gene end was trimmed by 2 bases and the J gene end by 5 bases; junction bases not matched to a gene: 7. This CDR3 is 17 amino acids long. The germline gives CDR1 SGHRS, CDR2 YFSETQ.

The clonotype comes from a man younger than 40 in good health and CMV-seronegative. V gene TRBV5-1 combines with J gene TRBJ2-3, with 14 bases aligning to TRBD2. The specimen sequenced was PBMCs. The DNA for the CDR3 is TGCGCCAGCAGCTTAAACCCGGGACTAGCGGGAGTAGATACGCAGTATTTT. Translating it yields CASSLNPGLAGVDTQYF.